One sample yielded the 11 T cell receptor beta chains listed below, sequenced in a study of T cell repertoires in breast cancer. During the second nested PCR, blocking oligonucleotides suppressed genes that were not paired. MiXCR, applied by TCRdb to the emulsion pairing reads, yields one record per CDR3 protein. This sample has roughly 38,000 distinct CDR3 sequences, with around 45% found just once. Paired alpha-beta TCRs of CD8+ T cells were analyzed by expanded emulsion RT-PCR. The sample taken for sequencing was CD8+ T cells. The source is a pool of human donors with breast cancer or a healthy control (not recorded which).

This clonotype was counted between two and nine times. The V call is TRBV12-3 or TRBV12-4, the J call TRBJ2-1, with 10 positions matching TRBD2. The CDR3 spans 16 residues. Trimming at V came to 5 bases and at J to 5 bases, leaving 9 bases not matched to a gene. The CDR3 region is CASSLFGTSDDNEQFF. As DNA, the CDR3 is TGTGCCAGCAGTCTCTTTGGGACTAGCGACGACAATGAGCAGTTCTTC.

With regard to this clonotype: A much larger clone lies a single base off, so this may be a read error. J is TRBJ1-1 and V is TRBV20-1; D ambiguous. The CDR3 runs 13 residues. CDR1 DFQATT and CDR2 SNEGSKA come from the germline V gene (reference sequence). This CDR3 reads CSARDYAETEASF. The CDR3 DNA reads TGCAGTGCTAGAGATTACGCAGAGACTGAAGCTTCCTTT.

Remarks on this clonotype: A much bigger clone sits one base away, suggesting this may be a read error. The chain couples TRBV12-3 or TRBV12-4 to TRBJ2-1, with D perhaps TRBD2 (5 bases). The CDR3 totals 15 residues. The CDR3 DNA reads as TGTGCCAGCAGTTTAGCGGGAGACTCCTACAATAAGCAGTTCTTC. It translates to CASSLAGDSYNKQFF.

This CDR3 is CSADGANTGELFF. The DNA for the CDR3 is TGCAGCGCAGACGGAGCGAACACCGGGGAGCTGTTTTTT. The J gene is TRBJ2-2, the V gene TRBV29-1; D gene ambiguous. This CDR3 is built from 13 residues. Trimming took off 7 bases at V and 0 bases at J, with 9 bases between the two ends. Per germline, CDR1 SQVTM and CDR2 ANQGSEA.

The sample holds one count of this clonotype. It may be a read error: a sequence one base away is much more abundant. V and J are TRBV7-9 and TRBJ2-3, with 7 nucleotides matching TRBD2. This CDR3 contains 11 residues. The ends lost 6 bases at V and 14 bases at J; junction bases unmatched: 8. CDR1 is SEHNR and CDR2 is FQNEAQ in the germline V gene (reference sequence). In DNA, the CDR3 is TGTGCCAGCAGACCACTAGCGTACCTGTATTTT. It yields the protein CASRPLAYLYF.

The rearrangement uses TRBV10-3 and TRBJ2-1; 7 bases are shared with TRBD2. The germline gives CDR1 ENHRY, CDR2 SYGVKD. After removal of 0 bases from V and 3 bases from J, the junction contained 2 bases not matched to a gene. There are 15 residues in the CDR3. In DNA, the CDR3 is TGTGCCATCAGTGAGTCGGGGGGGAGCTACAATGAGCAGTTCTTC. Residues: CAISESGGSYNEQFF.

The chain employs TRBV5-1 and TRBJ2-3, with 8 bases fitting TRBD1. CDR3 length: 14 amino acids. V dropped 5 bases and J dropped 5; count of bases not matched to a gene: 7. Per germline, CDR1 SGHRS and CDR2 YFSETQ. The chain's CDR3 is CASRTGQGIDTQYF. The CDR3 DNA reads TGCGCCAGCAGGACTGGACAGGGCATAGATACGCAGTATTTT.

This clonotype was detected a few times. The CDR3 sequence is CASSQEDSANYGYTF. CDR3 nucleotides: TGTGCCAGCAGCCAAGAAGACAGCGCTAACTATGGCTACACCTTC. The rearrangement joins TRBV4-2 to TRBJ1-2; possibly TRBD1 for D (5 bases). CDR1 LGHNA and CDR2 YNFKEQ come from the germline V gene. V shed 0 bases and J shed 0 bases, with 8 bases lying between them. The CDR3 has 15 residues.

This clonotype showed up many times. The V and J genes are TRBV27 and TRBJ1-5; 7 bases map to TRBD1. The CDR3 sequence is 15 residues long. With 6 bases clipped from V and 7 bases from J, the junction kept 12 bases outside the gene matches. Germline CDR1 and CDR2: MNHEY and SMNVEV (reference sequence). Written as DNA, the CDR3 is TGTGCCAGCAGCAGGGACAGTCATGGATCGCAGCCCCAGCATTTT. It translates to CASSRDSHGSQPQHF.

The chain combines TRBV7-9 with TRBJ2-1; D is uncertain. The length of the CDR3 is 12 residues. The V gene lost 2 bases and the J gene lost 13 bases, with 12 bases spanning the gap. Germline V gene lookup returns CDR1 SEHNR and CDR2 FQNEAQ (reference sequence). CDR3 DNA sequence: TGTGCCAGCAGCTTACCCGCCCAAATCCAGTTCTTC. This encodes CASSLPAQIQFF.

The chain combines TRBV27 with TRBJ1-2, with D perhaps matching TRBD1 (5 bases). V was clipped by 5 bases and J by 7 bases, with 17 bases between them. The CDR3 runs to 14 residues. In germline, CDR1 is MNHEY, CDR2 SMNVEV (reference sequence). The CDR3, as DNA: TGTGCCAGCAGTAGGGGCGGACTGCCCTGTGGCTACACCTTC. It specifies CASSRGGLPCGYTF.